This TCR beta chain was found in a study of T cell repertoires in cytomegalovirus infection. Study-level background: Recently identified HLA-C-restricted CMV epitopes and well-studied HLA-B-restricted CMV epitopes were used by the study. Shared public TCR beta signatures pointed to both CMV infection and a matching HLA type.

The germline V and J ends were trimmed by 6 bases and 1 base, with 1 base remaining between them. Germline CDR1 and CDR2: MNHEY and SVGEGT. This CDR3 contains 11 residues. This clonotype was seen a few times. Its antigen is not known. Study-level findings and limits: The study found HLA-C-restricted CMV-specific TCR beta clonotypes dominating the ex vivo response.

A single record per CDR3 protein comes from TCRdb applying MiXCR to the reads. The repertoire has approximately 56,000 distinct CDR3 sequences, around a fifth of them found once; the top ten carry around four fifths. This sequence joins TRBV6-2 or TRBV6-3 and TRBJ1-5, with no clear D. The origin of this receptor is a human donor in good health (CMV status not recorded). Some clones in this sample may be carry-over from other donors' samples. Sample: CD8+ T cells from cultured PBMCs, taken from culture after CMV antigen stimulation. The DNA of the CDR3 is TGTGCCAGCAGGAGCAATCAGCCCCAGCATTTT. Protein: CASRSNQPQHF.